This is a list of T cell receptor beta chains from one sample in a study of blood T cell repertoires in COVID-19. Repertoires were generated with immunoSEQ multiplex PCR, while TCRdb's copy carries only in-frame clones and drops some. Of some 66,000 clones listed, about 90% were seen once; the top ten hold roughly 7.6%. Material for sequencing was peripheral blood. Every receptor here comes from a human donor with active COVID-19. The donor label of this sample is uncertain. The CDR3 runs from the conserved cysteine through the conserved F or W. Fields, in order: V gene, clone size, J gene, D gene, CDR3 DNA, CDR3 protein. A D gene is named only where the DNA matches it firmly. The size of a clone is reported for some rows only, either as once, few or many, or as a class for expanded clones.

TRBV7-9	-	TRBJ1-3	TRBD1	TGTGCCAGCAGCTTAGCCGGACAGGGGGTGTCTGGAAACACCATATATTTT	CASSLAGQGVSGNTIYF
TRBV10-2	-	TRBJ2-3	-	TGCGCCAGCGGAGGGGGAGGGCCATTACCAGATACGCAGTATTTT	CASGGGGPLPDTQYF
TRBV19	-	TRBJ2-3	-	TGTGCCAGTAGTGTTCAACTAGTGGGTGTGGATACGCAGTATTTT	CASSVQLVGVDTQYF
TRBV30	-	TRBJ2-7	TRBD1	TGTGCCTGGAGGAGGACAGACAGGGGGGCCTACGAGCAGTACTTC	CAWRRTDRGAYEQYF
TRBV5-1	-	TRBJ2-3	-	TGCGCCAGCTCCGGGACAGCGGGAGATACGCAGTATTTT	CASSGTAGDTQYF
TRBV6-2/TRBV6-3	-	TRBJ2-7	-	TGTGCCAGCAGTTACATGGGCGACGAGCAGTACTTC	CASSYMGDEQYF
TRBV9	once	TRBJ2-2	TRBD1	TGTGCCAGCAGCGAATCCGGGACAGGGGCCGGGGAGCTGTTTTTT	CASSESGTGAGELFF
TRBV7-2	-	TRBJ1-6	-	TGTGCCAGCAGCTTAGCTGGGGGCGCGAATTCACCCCTCCACTTT	CASSLAGGANSPLHF
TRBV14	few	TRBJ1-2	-	TGTGCCAGCAGCCAAGTGGGCAACTATGGCTACACCTTC	CASSQVGNYGYTF
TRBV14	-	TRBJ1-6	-	TGTGCCAGCAGCCAAGGCAGCTCCTATAATTCACCCCTCCACTTT	CASSQGSSYNSPLHF
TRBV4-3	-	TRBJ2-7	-	TGCGCCAGCAGCCAAGGTCCGGAGGGGTACTACGAGCAGTACTTC	CASSQGPEGYYEQYF
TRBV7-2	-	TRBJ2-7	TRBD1	TGTGCCAGCAGCTTGAAGACAGGGGGTTACTACGAGCAGTACTTC	CASSLKTGGYYEQYF
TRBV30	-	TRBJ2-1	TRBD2	TGTGCCTGGAGCACCGGACTAGCGGGAGGGGTTAGGGCCTACAATGAGCAGTTCTTC	CAWSTGLAGGVRAYNEQFF
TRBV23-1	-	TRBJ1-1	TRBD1	TGCGCCAGCAGTCTAGTTCCGGGACAGGGAAGGCCTGAAGCTTTCTTT	CASSLVPGQGRPEAFF
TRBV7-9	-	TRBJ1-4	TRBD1	TGTGCCAGCAGCCCCGGACAGGGGGGGGAAAAACTGTTTTTT	CASSPGQGGEKLFF
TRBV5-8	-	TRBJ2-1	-	TGTGCCAGCAGCTTAGGGCAGGGTTCCTACAATGAGCAGTTCTTC	CASSLGQGSYNEQFF
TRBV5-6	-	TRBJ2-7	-	TGTGCCAGCAGCTTCTTTGTAGGAGGACAGCCCTACGAGCAGTACTTC	CASSFFVGGQPYEQYF
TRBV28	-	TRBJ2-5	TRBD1	TGTGCCAGCAGTCCGACAGGGGGACTGTCAGAGACCCAGTACTTC	CASSPTGGLSETQYF
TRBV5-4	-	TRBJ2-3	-	TGTGCCAGCAACGAACAGGGTTATACGCAGTATTTT	CASNEQGYTQYF
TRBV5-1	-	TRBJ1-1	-	TGCGCCAGCAGCGCCCAACAGGAACTGAACACTGAAGCTTTCTTT	CASSAQQELNTEAFF
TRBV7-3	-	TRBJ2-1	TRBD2	TGTGCCAGCAGCAACGGACTAGTCGTCGGGCACAATGAGCAGTTCTTC	CASSNGLVVGHNEQFF
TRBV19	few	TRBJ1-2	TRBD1	TGTGCCAGTAGTAATCCCGGGGACAGGTTCCGCTACACCTTC	CASSNPGDRFRYTF
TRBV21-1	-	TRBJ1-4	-	TGTGCCAATTTGACAGGGGGCCATGCAACTAATGAAAAACTGTTTTTT	CANLTGGHATNEKLFF
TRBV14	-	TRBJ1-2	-	TGTGCCAGCAGCCAGGACAGAAACTATGGCTACACCTTC	CASSQDRNYGYTF
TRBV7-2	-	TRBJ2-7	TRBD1	TGTGCCAGCAGCTTTAGGGGACAGGGGGCCTACGAGCAGTACTTC	CASSFRGQGAYEQYF
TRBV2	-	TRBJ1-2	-	TGTGCCAGCAGTGAAAGGGGGATCTATGGCTACACCTTC	CASSERGIYGYTF
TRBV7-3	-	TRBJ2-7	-	TGTGCCAGCAGCTTAGAGGTGGGGCGAAGCTCCTACGAGCAGTACTTC	CASSLEVGRSSYEQYF
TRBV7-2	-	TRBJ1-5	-	TGTGCCAGCAGCAATGGAGGGATTAATCAGCCCCAGCATTTT	CASSNGGINQPQHF
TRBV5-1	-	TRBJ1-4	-	TGCGCCAGCAGCTTGGAGGGGATGAGTAATGAAAAACTGTTTTTT	CASSLEGMSNEKLFF
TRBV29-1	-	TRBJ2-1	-	TGCAGCTGCAAGCTACAGGGTTCGCCCTACAATGAGCAGTTCTTC	CSCKLQGSPYNEQFF
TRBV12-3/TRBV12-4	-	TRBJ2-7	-	TGTGCCAGCTCCTGGGGCAGATCCTACGAGCAGTACTTC	CASSWGRSYEQYF
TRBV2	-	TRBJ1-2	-	TGTGCCAGCAGTGCATCACGGGGGGAACAGGCTGGCTACACCTTC	CASSASRGEQAGYTF
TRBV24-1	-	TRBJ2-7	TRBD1	TGTGCCACCAGTCCGAGGGACAGGGAAAAGGCCAGGAGAGAGCAGTACTTC	CATSPRDREKARREQYF
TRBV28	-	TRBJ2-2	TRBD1	TGTGCCAGCAGATTAATGGACAGGGACACCGGGGAGCTGTTTTTT	CASRLMDRDTGELFF
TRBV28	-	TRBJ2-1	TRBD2	TGTGCCAGCAGGGAAGCGGGAGGGCCTCGGAATGAGCAGTTCTTC	CASREAGGPRNEQFF
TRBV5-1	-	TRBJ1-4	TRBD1	TGCGCCAGCAGCTCCCCGGGACAGGGAGAAAAACTGTTTTTT	CASSSPGQGEKLFF
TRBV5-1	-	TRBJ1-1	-	TGCGCCAGCAGCTTGGAACAGGCGAACACTGAAGCTTTCTTT	CASSLEQANTEAFF
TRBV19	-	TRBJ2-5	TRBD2	TGTGCCAGTAGTCAAGGACTAGCGGGGGCCCTTCGGTCCCAGTACTTC	CASSQGLAGALRSQYF
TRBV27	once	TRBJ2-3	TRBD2	TGTGCCAGCAGTTTATCCCCGGGACTAGCGCATATCACAGATACGCAGTATTTT	CASSLSPGLAHITDTQYF
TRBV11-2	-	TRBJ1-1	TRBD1	TGTGCCAGCAGTCTAAGGTACGGTGGTCCGGGAGGGGGCAACACTGAAGCTTTCTTT	CASSLRYGGPGGGNTEAFF
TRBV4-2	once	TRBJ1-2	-	TGTGCCAGCAGCCACGTAAGGGCCGGGGAAGGGTATGGCTACACCTTC	CASSHVRAGEGYGYTF
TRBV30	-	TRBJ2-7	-	TGTGCCTGGTCAGACAGGAAAAGCCACTACGAGCAGTACTTC	CAWSDRKSHYEQYF
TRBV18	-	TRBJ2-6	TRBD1	TGTGCCAGCTCACCCAGGACAGGTAGATTCTCTGGGGCCAACGTCCTGACTTTC	CASSPRTGRFSGANVLTF
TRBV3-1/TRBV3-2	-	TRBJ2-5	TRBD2	TGTGCCAGCAGCCAGGAGAGCGGGGGGGCCGGGAAGACCCAGTACTTC	CASSQESGGAGKTQYF
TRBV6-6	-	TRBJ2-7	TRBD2	TGTGCCAGCAGTGGAACTGGGACTAACTACGAGCAGTACTTC	CASSGTGTNYEQYF
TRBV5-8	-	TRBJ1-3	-	TGTGCCAGCAGCTTCTTCGGAAACACCATATATTTT	CASSFFGNTIYF
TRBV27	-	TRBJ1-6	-	TGTGCCAGCAGTTTTTCGGGGGGGAGTATCAATTCACCCCTCCACTTT	CASSFSGGSINSPLHF
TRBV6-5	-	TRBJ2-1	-	TGTGCCAGCAGCCAAACGGGTAGCTCCTACAATGAGCAGTTCTTC	CASSQTGSSYNEQFF
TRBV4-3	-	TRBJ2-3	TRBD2	TGCGCCAGCAGCCAAGATTTTGCTAGCGGGCTTAGCACAGATACGCAGTATTTT	CASSQDFASGLSTDTQYF
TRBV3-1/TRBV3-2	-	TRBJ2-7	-	TGTGCCAGCAGCCAAGAAGGCAGGGCCCCCTACGAGCAGTACTTC	CASSQEGRAPYEQYF
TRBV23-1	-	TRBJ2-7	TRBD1	TGCGCCAGCAGTCAATCGTGGACAGGGCCCTACGAGCAGTACTTC	CASSQSWTGPYEQYF
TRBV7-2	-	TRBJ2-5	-	TGTGCCAGCAGCTTACAAGGGGGTGCAGAGACCCAGTACTTC	CASSLQGGAETQYF
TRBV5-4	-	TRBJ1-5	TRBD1	TGTGCCAGCAGCCAACAGGGGGCGAATCAGCCCCAGCATTTT	CASSQQGANQPQHF
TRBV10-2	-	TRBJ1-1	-	TGCGCCAGCAGGACAGCCCAGCTTGAAGCTTTCTTT	CASRTAQLEAFF
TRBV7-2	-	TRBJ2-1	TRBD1	TGTGCCAGCAGCTTACGGCGGGACAGGGGGTACAATGAGCAGTTCTTC	CASSLRRDRGYNEQFF
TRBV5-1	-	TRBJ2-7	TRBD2	TGCGCCAGCAGCTCCGGGACTAGCGGGAGGGTCTCCTACGAGCAGTACTTC	CASSSGTSGRVSYEQYF
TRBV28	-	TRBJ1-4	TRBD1	TGTGCCAGCAGTTTATTGGGGACAGCGCGGGAAAAACTGTTTTTT	CASSLLGTAREKLFF
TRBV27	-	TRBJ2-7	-	TGTGCCAGCAGTTTCTCAGGGGCCCTCTACGAGCAGTACTTC	CASSFSGALYEQYF
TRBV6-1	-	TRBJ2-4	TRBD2	TGTGCCAGCAGTGAAGAAACTAGCGGGGGGCGGGTGACCAAAAACATTCAGTACTTC	CASSEETSGGRVTKNIQYF
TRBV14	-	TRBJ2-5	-	TGTGCCAGCAGCCAAGGAGTACGTCAAAGGGGGGAGACCCAGTACTTC	CASSQGVRQRGETQYF